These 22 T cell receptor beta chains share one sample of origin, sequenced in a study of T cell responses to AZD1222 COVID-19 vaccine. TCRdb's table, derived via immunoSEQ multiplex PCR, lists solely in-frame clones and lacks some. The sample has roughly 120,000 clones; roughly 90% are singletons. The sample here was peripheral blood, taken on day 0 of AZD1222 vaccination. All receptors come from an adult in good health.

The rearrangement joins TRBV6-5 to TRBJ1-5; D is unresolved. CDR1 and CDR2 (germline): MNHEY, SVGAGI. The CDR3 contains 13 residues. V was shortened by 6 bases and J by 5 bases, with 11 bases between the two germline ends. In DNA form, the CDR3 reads TGTGCCAGCAGCACCGCCCTGTATCAGCCCCAGCATTTT. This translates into CASSTALYQPQHF.

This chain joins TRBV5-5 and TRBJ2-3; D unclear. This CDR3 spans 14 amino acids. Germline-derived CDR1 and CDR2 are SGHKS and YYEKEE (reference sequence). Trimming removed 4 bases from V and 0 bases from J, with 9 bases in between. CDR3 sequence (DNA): TGTGCCAGCAGCCTTGACGGTAGCACAGATACGCAGTATTTT. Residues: CASSLDGSTDTQYF.

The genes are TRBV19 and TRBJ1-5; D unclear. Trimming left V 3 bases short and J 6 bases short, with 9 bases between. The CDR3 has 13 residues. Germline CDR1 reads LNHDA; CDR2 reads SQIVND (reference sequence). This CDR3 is CASSMEGSQPQHF. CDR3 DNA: TGTGCCAGTAGTATGGAAGGGAGTCAGCCCCAGCATTTT.

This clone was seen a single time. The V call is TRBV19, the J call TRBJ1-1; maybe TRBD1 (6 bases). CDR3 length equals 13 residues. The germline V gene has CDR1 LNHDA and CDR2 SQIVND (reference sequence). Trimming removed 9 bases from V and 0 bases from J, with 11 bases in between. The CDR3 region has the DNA TGTGCCAGCTATGGACAGTTGAACACTGAAGCTTTCTTT. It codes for CASYGQLNTEAFF.

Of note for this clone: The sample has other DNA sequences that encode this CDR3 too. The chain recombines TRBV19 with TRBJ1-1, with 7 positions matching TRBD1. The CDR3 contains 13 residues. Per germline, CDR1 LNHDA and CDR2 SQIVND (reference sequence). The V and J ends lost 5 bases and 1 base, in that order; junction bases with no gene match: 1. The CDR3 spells CASSRTGNTEAFF. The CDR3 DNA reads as TGTGCCAGTAGTCGGACAGGGAACACTGAAGCTTTCTTT. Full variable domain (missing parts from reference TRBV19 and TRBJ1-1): DGGITQSPKYLFRKEGQNVTLSCEQNLNHDAMYWYRQDPGQGLRLIYYSQIVNDFQKGDIAEGYSVSREKKESFPLTVTSAQKNPTAFYLCASSRTGNTEAFFGQGTRLTVV.

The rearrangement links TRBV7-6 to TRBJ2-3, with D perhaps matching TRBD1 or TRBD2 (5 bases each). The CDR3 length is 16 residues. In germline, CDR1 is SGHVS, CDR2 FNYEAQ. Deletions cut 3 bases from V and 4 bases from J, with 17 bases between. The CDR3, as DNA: TGTGCCAGCAGCTTGTTTTCCGAGGGACGCGCAGATACGCAGTATTTT. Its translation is CASSLFSEGRADTQYF.

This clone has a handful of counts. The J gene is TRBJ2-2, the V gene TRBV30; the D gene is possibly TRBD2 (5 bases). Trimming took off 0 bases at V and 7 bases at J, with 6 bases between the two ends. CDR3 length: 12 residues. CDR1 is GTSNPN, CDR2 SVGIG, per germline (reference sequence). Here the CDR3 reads CAWSVGVGELFF. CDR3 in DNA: TGTGCCTGGAGTGTCGGGGTCGGGGAGCTGTTTTTT.

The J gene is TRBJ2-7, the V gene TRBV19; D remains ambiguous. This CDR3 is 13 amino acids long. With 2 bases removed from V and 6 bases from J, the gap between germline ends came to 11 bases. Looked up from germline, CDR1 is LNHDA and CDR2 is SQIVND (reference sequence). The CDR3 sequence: CASSINTVGEQYF. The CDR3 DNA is TGTGCCAGTAGTATAAACACCGTGGGCGAGCAGTACTTC.

CDR3: CASSISAGYEQYF. CDR3 nucleotides: TGTGCCAGTAGTATATCGGCGGGCTACGAGCAGTACTTC. The chain couples TRBV19 to TRBJ2-7; TRBD2 might be the D (5 bases). Germline CDR1 and CDR2: LNHDA and SQIVND (reference sequence). The CDR3 consists of 13 residues. Trimming took off 2 bases at V and 3 bases at J, with 8 bases between the two ends.

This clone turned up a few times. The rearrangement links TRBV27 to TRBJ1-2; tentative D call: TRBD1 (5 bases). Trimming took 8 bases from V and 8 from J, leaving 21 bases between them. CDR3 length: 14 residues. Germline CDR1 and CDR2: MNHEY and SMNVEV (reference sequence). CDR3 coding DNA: TGTGCCAGCGCCCGGCGGGACGGAGTGAGCGGCTACACCTTC. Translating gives CASARRDGVSGYTF.

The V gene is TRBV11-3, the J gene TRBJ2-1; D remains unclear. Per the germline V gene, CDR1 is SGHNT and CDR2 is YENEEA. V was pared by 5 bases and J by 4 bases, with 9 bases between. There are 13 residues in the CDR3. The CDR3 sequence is CASSPFGYNEQFF. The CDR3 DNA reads TGTGCCAGCAGCCCTTTCGGGTACAATGAGCAGTTCTTC.

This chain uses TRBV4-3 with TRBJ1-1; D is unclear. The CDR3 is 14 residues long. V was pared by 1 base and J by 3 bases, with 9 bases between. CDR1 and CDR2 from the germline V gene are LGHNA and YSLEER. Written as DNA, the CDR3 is TGCGCCAGCAGCCAAGTTCTCGGTTACACTGAAGCTTTCTTT. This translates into CASSQVLGYTEAFF.

This CDR3 reads CASSPTSGRNGELFF. The CDR3 DNA is TGTGCCAGCAGCCCCACTAGCGGGAGAAACGGGGAGCTGTTTTTT. The chain is built from TRBV3-1 (or the pseudogene TRBV3-2) and TRBJ2-2; 11 bases map to TRBD2. From germline, CDR1 is LGHDT and CDR2 YNNKEL (reference sequence). This CDR3 is built from 15 residues. V was pared by 4 bases and J by 7 bases, with 5 bases of the junction left unmatched.

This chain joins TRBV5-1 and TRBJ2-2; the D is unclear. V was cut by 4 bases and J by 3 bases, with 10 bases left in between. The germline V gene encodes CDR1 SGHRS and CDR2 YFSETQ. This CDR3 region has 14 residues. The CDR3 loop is CASSVSYYTGELFF. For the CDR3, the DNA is TGCGCCAGCAGCGTTAGCTACTACACCGGGGAGCTGTTTTTT. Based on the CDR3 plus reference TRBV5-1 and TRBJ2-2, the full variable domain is KAGVTQTPRYLIKTRGQQVTLSCSPISGHRSVSWYQQTPGQGLQFLFEYFSETQRNKGNFPGRFSGRQFSNSRSEMNVSTLELGDSALYLCASSVSYYTGELFFGEGSRLTVL.

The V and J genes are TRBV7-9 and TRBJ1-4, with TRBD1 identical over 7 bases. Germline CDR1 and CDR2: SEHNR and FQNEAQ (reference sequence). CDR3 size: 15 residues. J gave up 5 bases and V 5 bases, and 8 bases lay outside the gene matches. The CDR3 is CASSGMGTVNEKLFF. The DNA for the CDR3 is TGTGCCAGCAGCGGTATGGGGACAGTAAATGAAAAACTGTTTTTT.

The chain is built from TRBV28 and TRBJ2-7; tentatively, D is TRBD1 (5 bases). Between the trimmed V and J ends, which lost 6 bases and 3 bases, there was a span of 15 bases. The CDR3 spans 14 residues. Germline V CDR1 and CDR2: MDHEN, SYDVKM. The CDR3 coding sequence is TGTGCCAGCAGCTCGATGACAGATGGCTACGAGCAGTACTTC. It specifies CASSSMTDGYEQYF.

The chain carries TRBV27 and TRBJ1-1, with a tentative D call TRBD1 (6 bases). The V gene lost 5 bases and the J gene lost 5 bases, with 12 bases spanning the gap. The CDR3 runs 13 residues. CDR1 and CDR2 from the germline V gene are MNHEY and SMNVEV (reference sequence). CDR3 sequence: CASSVGGRTEAFF. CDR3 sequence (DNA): TGTGCCAGCAGTGTAGGGGGGAGAACTGAAGCTTTCTTT.

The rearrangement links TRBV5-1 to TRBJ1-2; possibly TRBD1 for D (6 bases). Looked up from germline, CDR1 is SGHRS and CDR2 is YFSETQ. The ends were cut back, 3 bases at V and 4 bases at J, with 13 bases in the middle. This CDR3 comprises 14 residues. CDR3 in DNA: TGCGCCAGCAGCTCAGGGACACCGGTCTATGGCTACACCTTC. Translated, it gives CASSSGTPVYGYTF.

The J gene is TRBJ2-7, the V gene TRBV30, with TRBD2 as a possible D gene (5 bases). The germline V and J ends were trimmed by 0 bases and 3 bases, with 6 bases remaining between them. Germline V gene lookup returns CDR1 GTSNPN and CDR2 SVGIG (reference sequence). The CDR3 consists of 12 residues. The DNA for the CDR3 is TGTGCCTGGAGTGTACTAGACTACGAGCAGTACTTC. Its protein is CAWSVLDYEQYF.

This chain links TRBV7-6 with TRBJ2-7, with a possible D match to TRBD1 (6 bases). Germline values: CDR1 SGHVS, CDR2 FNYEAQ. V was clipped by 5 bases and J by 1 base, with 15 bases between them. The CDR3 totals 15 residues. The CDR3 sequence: CASSPELTGSYEQYF. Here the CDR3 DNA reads TGTGCCAGCAGCCCAGAACTGACAGGATCCTACGAGCAGTACTTC. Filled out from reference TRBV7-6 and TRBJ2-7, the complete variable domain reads GAGVSQSPRYKVTKRGQDVALRCDPISGHVSLYWYRQALGQGPEFLTYFNYEAQQDKSGLPNDRFSAERPEGSISTLTIQRTEQRDSAMYRCASSPELTGSYEQYFGPGTRLTVT.

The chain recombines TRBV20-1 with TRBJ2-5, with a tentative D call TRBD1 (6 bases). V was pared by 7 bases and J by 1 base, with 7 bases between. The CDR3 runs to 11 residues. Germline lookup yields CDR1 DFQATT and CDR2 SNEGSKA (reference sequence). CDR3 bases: TGCAGTGGGACAGTCCAAGAGACCCAGTACTTC. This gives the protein CSGTVQETQYF.

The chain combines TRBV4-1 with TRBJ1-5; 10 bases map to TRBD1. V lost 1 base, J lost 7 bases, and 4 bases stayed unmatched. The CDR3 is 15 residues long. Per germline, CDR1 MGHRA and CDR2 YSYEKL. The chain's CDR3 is CASSQAGQGGQPQHF. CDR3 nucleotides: TGCGCCAGCAGCCAAGCCGGACAGGGGGGACAGCCCCAGCATTTT.